What follows describes a single T cell receptor (beta chain). The target antigen is unknown. This entry is derived from a study of shared clonotypes between healthy human individuals. The germline gives CDR1 SGHNT, CDR2 YYREEE (reference sequence). The CDR3 contains 12 residues. Trimming shortened V by 4 bases and J by 5 bases, and 9 bases separated the two germline ends. TCRdb keeps only in-frame clones here, not all; method: immunoSEQ multiplex PCR. The sample records 550,000 to 750,000 clones, 95% to 96% being singletons. Naive CD8 populations comprised CD45RO-negative cells positively selected for CCR7, excluding terminally differentiated effector memory CD45RA+ cells. The study drew its donors from healthy HIV-negative adults without recent acute infections or vaccinations. General study findings and limits: Naive subsets typically showed greater estimated richness than memory subsets. Shared across a handful of donors were around 5% of the naive CD4 clonotypes. Since donors were few, the genetic and exposure-history diversity represented was limited.

The sample was naive CD8+ T cells sorted from blood. This TCR derives from a woman aged 30 to 39 in good health. The V and J genes are TRBV5-4 and TRBJ1-2; no clear D gene. DNA of the CDR3: TGTGCCAGCAGCCCAGGAAGTTATGGCTACACCTTC. It codes for CASSPGSYGYTF.